This TCR beta chain was sequenced for a study of blood T cell repertoires in COVID-19. Study-level background: Samples of COVID-19 (acute and convalescent) were obtained from the United States, Italy and Spain. T cells, B-cell-depleted T cells, or PBMCs provided the cDNA or gDNA that served as material.

This clone was counted a few times. Germline V gene data show CDR1 as ENHRY and CDR2 as SYGVKD. Trimming took 3 bases from V and 8 from J, leaving 11 bases between them. The CDR3 sequence is 13 residues long. Original data processing: Estimates of nucleated cell counts were drawn from the amplification of reference gene primers. Generated by immunoSEQ multiplex PCR, the TCRdb table keeps only in-frame clones and is missing some. The V and J calls and clone size are taken from that table; D and trimming were inferred from the DNA. Counted here are about 140,000 clones, 65% to 90% occurring once; the ten biggest clones make up about 7.5%.

Input material: peripheral blood. The clonotype comes from a human donor in a cohort sampled during active COVID-19. The chain has TRBV10-3 and TRBJ1-5; TRBD1 is a possible D gene (5 bases). The chain's CDR3 is CAISDRDSEPQHF. The CDR3 DNA sequence: TGTGCCATCAGTGACAGGGACTCTGAGCCCCAGCATTTT.